This entry describes one T cell receptor (beta chain). PCR amplification relied on 60 Vbeta primers (plus 13 Jbeta primers). TCRdb's table, derived via immunoSEQ multiplex PCR, lists solely in-frame clones and lacks some. The sample table sets out 31,000 or so clones. Trimming took off 2 bases at V and 7 bases at J, with 12 bases between the two ends. Germline CDR1 is SGHNT and CDR2 is YYREEE (reference sequence). The CDR3 runs 13 residues. Unrecorded immune exposures were likely, despite nominal health at sampling. These data are taken from a study of cytomegalovirus exposure and HLA in healthy donors.

This TCR was sampled from a female donor in good health and CMV-seronegative. V gene TRBV5-4 combines with J gene TRBJ1-2; a possible D gene is TRBD1 (5 bases). Input material: PBMCs. The CDR3 bases are TGTGCCAGCAGCTTCGGCCTGGGGGGTGGCTACACCTTC. As protein: CASSFGLGGGYTF.